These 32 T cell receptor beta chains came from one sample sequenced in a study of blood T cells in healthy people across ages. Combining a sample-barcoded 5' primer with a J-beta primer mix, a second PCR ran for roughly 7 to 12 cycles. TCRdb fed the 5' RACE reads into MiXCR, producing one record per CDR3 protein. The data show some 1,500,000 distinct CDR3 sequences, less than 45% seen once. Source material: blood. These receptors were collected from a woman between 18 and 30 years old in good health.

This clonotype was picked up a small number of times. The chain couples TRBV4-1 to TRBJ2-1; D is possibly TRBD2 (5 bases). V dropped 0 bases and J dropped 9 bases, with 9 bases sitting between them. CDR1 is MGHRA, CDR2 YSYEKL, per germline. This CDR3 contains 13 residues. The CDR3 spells CASSQERTFEQFF. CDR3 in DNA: TGCGCCAGCAGCCAAGAAAGGACTTTTGAGCAGTTCTTC.

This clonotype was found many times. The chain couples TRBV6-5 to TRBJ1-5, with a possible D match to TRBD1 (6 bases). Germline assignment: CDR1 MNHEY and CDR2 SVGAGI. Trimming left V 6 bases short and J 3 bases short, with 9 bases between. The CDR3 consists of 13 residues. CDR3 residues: CASSRDNNQPQHF. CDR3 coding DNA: TGTGCCAGCAGCCGGGACAACAATCAGCCCCAGCATTTT.

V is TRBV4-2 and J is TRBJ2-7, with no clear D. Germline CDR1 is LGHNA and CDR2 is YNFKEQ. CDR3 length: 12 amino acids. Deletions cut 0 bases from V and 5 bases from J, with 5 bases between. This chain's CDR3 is CASSQDMDEQYF. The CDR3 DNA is TGTGCCAGCAGCCAAGATATGGACGAGCAGTACTTC.

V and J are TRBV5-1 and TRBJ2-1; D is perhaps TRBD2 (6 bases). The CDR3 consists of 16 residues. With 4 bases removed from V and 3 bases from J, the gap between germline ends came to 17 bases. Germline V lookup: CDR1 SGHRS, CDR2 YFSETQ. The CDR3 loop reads CASSRDGTGGYNEQFF. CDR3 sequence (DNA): TGCGCCAGCAGCAGAGACGGGACCGGGGGCTACAATGAGCAGTTCTTC.

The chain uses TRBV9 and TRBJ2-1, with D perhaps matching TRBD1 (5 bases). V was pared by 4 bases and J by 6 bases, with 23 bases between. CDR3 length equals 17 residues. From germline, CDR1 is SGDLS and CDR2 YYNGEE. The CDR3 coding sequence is TGTGCCAGCAGCCCCCAAATTGACAGTGCAGTAGCCAATGAGCAGTTCTTC. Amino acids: CASSPQIDSAVANEQFF.

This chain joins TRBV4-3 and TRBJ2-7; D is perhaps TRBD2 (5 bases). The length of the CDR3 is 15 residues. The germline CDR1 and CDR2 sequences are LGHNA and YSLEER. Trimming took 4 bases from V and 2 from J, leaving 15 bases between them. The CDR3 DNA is TGCGCCAGCAGCCCAGAGGGCACGGTGACCTACGAGCAGTACTTC. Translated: CASSPEGTVTYEQYF.

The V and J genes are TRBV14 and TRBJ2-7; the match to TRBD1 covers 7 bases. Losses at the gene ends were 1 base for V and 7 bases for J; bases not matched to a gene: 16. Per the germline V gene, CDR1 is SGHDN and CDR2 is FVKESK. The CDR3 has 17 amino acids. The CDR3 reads CASSQVGQIFSYNEQYF. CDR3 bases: TGTGCCAGCAGCCAAGTGGGACAGATTTTTTCCTACAATGAGCAGTACTTC.

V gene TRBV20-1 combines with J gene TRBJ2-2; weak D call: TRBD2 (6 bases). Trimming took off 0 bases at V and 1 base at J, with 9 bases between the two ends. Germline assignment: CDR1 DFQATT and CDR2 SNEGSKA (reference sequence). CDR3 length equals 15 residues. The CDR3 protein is CSARDLRENTGELFF. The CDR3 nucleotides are TGCAGTGCTAGAGATTTGCGGGAGAACACCGGGGAGCTGTTTTTT.

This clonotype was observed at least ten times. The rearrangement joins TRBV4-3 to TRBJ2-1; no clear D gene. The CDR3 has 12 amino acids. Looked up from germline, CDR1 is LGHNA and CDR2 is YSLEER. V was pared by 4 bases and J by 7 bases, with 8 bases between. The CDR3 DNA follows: TGCGCCAGCAGCCCTTTTTGGAATGAGCAGTTCTTC. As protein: CASSPFWNEQFF.

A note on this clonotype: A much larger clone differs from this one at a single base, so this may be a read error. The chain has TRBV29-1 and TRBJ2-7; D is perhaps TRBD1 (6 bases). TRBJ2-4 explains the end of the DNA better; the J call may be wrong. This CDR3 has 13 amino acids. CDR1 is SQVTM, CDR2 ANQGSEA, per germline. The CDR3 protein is CSVVTSGAGIQYF. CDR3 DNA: TGCAGCGTCGTAACCTCAGGGGCAGGCATTCAGTACTTC.

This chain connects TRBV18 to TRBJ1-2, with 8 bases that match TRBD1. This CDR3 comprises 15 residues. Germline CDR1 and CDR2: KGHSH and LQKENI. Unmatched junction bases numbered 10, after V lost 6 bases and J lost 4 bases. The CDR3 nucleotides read TGTGCCAGCTCTCTTCAGGGGGCAACCCTCTATGGCTACACCTTC. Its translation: CASSLQGATLYGYTF.

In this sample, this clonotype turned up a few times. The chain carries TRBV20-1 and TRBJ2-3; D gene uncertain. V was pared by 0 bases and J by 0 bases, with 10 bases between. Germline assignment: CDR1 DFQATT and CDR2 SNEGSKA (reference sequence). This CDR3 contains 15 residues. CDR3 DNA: TGCAGTGCTAGAGATCGGCGGTCTAGCACAGATACGCAGTATTTT. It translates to CSARDRRSSTDTQYF.

The DNA of the CDR3 is TGTGCCAGCAGCTTAAACAGGGGAGGATTGGAGACCCAGTACTTC. Translation: CASSLNRGGLETQYF. The rearrangement uses TRBV7-3 and TRBJ2-7, with D possibly matching TRBD1 (7 bases). The J call may be faulty, since TRBJ2-5 better matches the DNA end. The germline V gene encodes CDR1 SGHTA and CDR2 FQGTGA. The CDR3 contains 15 residues.

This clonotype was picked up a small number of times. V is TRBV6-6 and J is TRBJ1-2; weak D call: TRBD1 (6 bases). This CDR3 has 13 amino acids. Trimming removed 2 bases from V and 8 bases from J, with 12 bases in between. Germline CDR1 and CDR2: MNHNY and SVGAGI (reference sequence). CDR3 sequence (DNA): TGTGCCAGCAGTTACGGGGGGGCTGGAGGCTACACCTTC. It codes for CASSYGGAGGYTF.

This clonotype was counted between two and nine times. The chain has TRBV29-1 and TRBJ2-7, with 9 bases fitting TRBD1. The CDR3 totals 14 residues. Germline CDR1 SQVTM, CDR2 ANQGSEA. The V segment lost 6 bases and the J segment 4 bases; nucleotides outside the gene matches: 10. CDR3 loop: CSVRDRDRGYEQYF. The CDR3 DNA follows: TGCAGCGTCCGGGACAGGGACCGCGGTTACGAGCAGTACTTC.

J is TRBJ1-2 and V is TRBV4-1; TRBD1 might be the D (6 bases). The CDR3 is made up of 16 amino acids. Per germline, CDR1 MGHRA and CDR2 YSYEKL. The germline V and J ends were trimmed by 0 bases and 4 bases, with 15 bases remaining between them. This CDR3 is CASSQEDRRAVYGYTF. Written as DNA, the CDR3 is TGCGCCAGCAGCCAAGAGGACAGACGAGCAGTCTATGGCTACACCTTC.

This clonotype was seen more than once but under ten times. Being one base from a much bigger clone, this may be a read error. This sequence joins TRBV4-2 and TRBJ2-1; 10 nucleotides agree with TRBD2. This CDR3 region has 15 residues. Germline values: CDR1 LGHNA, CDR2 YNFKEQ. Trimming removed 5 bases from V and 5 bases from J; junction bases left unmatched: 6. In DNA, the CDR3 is TGTGCCAGCAGCACCGGACTAGCGGCCGACAATGAGCAGTTCTTC. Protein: CASSTGLAADNEQFF.

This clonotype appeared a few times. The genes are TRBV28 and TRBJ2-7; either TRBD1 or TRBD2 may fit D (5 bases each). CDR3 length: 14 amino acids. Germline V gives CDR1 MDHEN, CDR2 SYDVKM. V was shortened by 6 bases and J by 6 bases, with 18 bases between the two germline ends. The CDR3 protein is CASRTGLRMGEQYF. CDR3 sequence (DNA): TGTGCCAGCAGGACGGGGCTTAGGATGGGCGAGCAGTACTTC.

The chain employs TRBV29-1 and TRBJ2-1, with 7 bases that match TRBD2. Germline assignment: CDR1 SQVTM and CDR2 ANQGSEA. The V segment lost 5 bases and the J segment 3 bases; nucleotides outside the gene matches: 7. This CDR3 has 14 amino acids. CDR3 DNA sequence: TGCAGCGTTTGTCGGCTAGCGGACTACAATGAGCAGTTCTTC. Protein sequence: CSVCRLADYNEQFF.

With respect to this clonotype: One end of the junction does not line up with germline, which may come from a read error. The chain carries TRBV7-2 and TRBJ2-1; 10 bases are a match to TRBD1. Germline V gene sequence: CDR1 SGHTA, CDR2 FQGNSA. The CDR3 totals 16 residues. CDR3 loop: CVSSFRGQGTYNEQFF. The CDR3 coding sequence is TGTGTCAGCAGCTTTCGGGGACAGGGGACCTACAATGAGCAGTTCTTC.

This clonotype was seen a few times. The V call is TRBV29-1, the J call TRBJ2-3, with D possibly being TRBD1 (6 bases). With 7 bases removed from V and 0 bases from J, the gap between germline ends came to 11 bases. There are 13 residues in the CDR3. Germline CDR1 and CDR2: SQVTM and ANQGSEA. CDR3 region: CSGTDPSTDTQYF. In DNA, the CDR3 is TGCAGCGGGACAGATCCTAGCACAGATACGCAGTATTTT.

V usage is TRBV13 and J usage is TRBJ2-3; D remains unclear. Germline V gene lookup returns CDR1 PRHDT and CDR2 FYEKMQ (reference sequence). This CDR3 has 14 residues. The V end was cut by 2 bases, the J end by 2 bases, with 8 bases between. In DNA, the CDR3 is TGTGCCAGCAGCTTAAGGATCGACACAGATACGCAGTATTTT. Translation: CASSLRIDTDTQYF.

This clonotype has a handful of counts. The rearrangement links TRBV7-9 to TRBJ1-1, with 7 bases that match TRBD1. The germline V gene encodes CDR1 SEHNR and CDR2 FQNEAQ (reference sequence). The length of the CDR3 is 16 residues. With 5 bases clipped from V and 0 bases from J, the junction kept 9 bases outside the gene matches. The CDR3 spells CASSPRAGTVNTEAFF. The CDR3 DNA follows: TGTGCCAGCAGCCCACGTGCCGGGACAGTGAACACTGAAGCTTTCTTT.

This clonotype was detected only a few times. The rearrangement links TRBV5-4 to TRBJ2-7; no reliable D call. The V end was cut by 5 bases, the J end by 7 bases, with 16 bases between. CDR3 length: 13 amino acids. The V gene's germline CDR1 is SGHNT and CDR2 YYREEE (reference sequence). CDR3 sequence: CASSFDERDEQYF. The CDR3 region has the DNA TGTGCCAGCAGTTTCGACGAGCGCGATGAGCAGTACTTC. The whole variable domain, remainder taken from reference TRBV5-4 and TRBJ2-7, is ETGVTQSPTHLIKTRGQQVTLRCSSQSGHNTVSWYQQALGQGPQFIFQYYREEENGRGNFPPRFSGLQFPNYSSELNVNALELDDSALYLCASSFDERDEQYFGPGTRLTVT.

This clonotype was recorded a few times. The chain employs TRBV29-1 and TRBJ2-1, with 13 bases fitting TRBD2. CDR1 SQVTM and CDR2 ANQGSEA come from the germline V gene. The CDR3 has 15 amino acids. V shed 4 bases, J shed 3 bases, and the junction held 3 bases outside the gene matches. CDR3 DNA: TGCAGCGTTGGGACTAGCGGGGGTAGCTACAATGAGCAGTTCTTC. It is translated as CSVGTSGGSYNEQFF.

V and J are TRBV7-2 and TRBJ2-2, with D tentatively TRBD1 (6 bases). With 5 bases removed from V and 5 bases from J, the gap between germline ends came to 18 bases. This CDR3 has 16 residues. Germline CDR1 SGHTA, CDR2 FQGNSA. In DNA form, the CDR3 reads TGTGCCAGCAGCGTATCCACAGGGTTTCGGACCGGGGAGCTGTTTTTT. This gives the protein CASSVSTGFRTGELFF.

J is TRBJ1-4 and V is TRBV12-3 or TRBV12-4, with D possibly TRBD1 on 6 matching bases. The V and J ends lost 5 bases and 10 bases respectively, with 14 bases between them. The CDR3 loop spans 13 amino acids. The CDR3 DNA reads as TGTGCCAGCAGTCCCCGGGACACACGAAAACTGTTTTTT. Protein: CASSPRDTRKLFF.

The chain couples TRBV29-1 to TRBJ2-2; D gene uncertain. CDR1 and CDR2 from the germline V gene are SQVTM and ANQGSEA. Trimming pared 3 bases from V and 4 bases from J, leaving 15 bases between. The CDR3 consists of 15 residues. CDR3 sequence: CSVETNLRFTGELFF. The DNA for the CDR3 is TGCAGCGTTGAGACGAACCTTAGATTCACCGGGGAGCTGTTTTTT.

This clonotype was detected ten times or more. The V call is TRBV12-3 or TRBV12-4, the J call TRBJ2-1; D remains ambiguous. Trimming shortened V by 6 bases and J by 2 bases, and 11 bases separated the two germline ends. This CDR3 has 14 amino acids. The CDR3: CASSLVGTYNEQFF. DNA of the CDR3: TGTGCCAGCAGCCTGGTTGGAACCTACAATGAGCAGTTCTTC.

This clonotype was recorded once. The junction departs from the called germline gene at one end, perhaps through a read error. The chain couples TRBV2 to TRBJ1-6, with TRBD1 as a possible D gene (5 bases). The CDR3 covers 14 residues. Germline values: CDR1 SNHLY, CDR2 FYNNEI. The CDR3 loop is CASSERAGRSPPHF. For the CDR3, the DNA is TGTGCCAGCAGTGAGAGGGCAGGGAGGTCACCCCCCCACTTT.

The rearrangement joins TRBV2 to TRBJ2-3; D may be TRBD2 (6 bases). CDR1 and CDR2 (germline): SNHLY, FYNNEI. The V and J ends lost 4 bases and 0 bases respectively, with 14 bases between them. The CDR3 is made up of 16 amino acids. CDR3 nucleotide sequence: TGTGCCAGCAGTGCGGGGGTATCGGCTAGCACAGATACGCAGTATTTT. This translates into CASSAGVSASTDTQYF.

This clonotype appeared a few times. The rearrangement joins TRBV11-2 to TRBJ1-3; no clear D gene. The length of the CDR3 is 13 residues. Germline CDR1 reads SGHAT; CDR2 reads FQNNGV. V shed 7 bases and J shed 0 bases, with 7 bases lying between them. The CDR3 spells CASTRSSGNTIYF. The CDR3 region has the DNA TGTGCCAGCACCAGATCCTCTGGAAACACCATATATTTT.